The clone carrying this T cell receptor beta chain was observed a handful of times. Its antigen is unidentified. Germline CDR1 SGHDT, CDR2 YYEEEE. Trimming took off 2 bases at V and 1 base at J, with 10 bases between the two ends. This CDR3 has 15 amino acids. This entry is derived from a study of T-cell memory formation after mild COVID-19. Whole-study context: In these data, TCR clusters were largely donor specific. Broader study findings: Later expanders leaned CD4+, whereas clones that contracted between day 15 and 85 were balanced CD4/CD8. For second-wave clones that peaked at day 37, SARS-CoV-2 specificity went unverified. There were some responding clones in pre-infection memory, which suggested that cross-reactive memory had joined.

TCRdb fed the 5' RACE reads into MiXCR, producing one record per CDR3 protein. The table shows 150,000 or so distinct CDR3 sequences, with roughly 15% occurring only once. The receptor was isolated from an adult woman who had mild COVID-19 (a few samples of this study predate the infection). Cell type and time point are not known. Sequencing was performed on PBMCs or a T cell subset sorted from them (not recorded which). This chain links TRBV5-6 with TRBJ2-4, with D unclear. This chain's CDR3 is CASSFWALAKNIQYF. The CDR3 region has the DNA TGTGCCAGCAGCTTTTGGGCGTTGGCCAAAAACATTCAGTACTTC.